This TCR beta chain was recovered during a study of T cell responses to AZD1222 COVID-19 vaccine. Findings and caveats of the study: Donors were chiefly white British, with a greater number of females, and clonal diversity was perhaps underestimated. Regions 160-218 and 743-854 held dominance among vaccine-associated CD4 TCRs, which spanned spike. Seropositivity was recorded at baseline in only 5 or 6 AZD1222 recipients. Spike-specific TCR breadth and depth grew following two AZD1222 doses.

The germline CDR1 and CDR2 sequences are SNHLY and FYNNEI. The CDR3 sequence is 15 residues long. The junction had 7 bases not matched to a gene; V was cut back by 7 bases and J by 3 bases. Note on this clone: Its matching antigen is unknown.

Generated by immunoSEQ multiplex PCR, the TCRdb table keeps only in-frame clones and is missing some. The table includes about 120,000 clones, around 90% detected once. The chain combines TRBV2 with TRBJ2-3, with 10 bases that match TRBD1. The clonotype was recovered from an adult who received the AZD1222 COVID-19 vaccine. The sequenced sample was peripheral blood, obtained 28 days after the second AZD1222 dose. CDR3 residues: CASNNPDRGTDTQYF. CDR3 DNA: TGTGCCAGCAATAATCCGGACAGGGGGACAGATACGCAGTATTTT. Full variable domain (remainder filled in from reference TRBV2 and TRBJ2-3): EPEVTQTPSHQVTQMGQEVILRCVPISNHLYFYWYRQILGQKVEFLVSFYNNEISEKSEIFDDQFSVERPDGSNFTLKIRSTKLEDSAMYFCASNNPDRGTDTQYFGPGTRLTVL.